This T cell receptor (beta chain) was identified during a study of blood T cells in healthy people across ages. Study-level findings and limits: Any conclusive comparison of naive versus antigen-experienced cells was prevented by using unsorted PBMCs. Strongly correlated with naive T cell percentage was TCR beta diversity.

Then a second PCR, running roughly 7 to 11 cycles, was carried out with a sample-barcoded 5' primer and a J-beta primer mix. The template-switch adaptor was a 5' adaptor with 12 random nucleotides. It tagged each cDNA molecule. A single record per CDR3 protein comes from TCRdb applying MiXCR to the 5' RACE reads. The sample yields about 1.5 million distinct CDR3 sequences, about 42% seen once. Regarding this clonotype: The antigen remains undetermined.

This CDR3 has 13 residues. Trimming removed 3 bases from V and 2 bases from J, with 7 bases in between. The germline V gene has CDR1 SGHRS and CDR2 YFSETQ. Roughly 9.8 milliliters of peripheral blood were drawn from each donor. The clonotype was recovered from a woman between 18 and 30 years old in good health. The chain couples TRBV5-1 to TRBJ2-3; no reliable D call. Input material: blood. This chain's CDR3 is CASSSLPTDTQYF. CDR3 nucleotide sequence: TGCGCCAGCAGCTCTCTACCCACAGATACGCAGTATTTT.